The clone carrying this T cell receptor (beta chain) was detected a few times. The V and J ends lost 1 base and 1 base, in that order; junction bases with no gene match: 3. The CDR3 covers 15 residues. CDR1 and CDR2 (germline): SGHDN, FVKESK. These data are taken from a study of T-cell reconstitution after alpha-beta-depleted transplantation in children. The TCRbeta library incorporated unique molecular identifiers. TCRdb recomputed calls from the PCR reads with MiXCR, one row per CDR3 protein. This table has 200,000 to 250,000 distinct CDR3 sequences, under 9.5% appearing once. The sequenced sample was PBMCs from the stem cell graft donor, obtained from the stem cell graft. The receptor's source is a human donor who donated a stem cell graft to a child with acute lymphoblastic leukemia. V is TRBV14 and J is TRBJ1-1, with TRBD1 identical over 7 bases. The CDR3: CASSQGRGQNTEAFF. The CDR3 nucleotides are TGTGCCAGCAGCCAAGGGAGGGGGCAGAACACTGAAGCTTTCTTT.